These T cell receptor beta chains were read from a single sample in a study of blood T cell repertoires in COVID-19. This table comes from immunoSEQ multiplex PCR, and its TCRdb copy is limited to in-frame clones, with some not included. The sample includes about 220,000 clones, 85% to 90% of them seen just once. Material: PBMCs or T cells enriched from blood (not recorded which). The receptors shown here come from a woman aged 45 to 65 with acute COVID-19. Each CDR3 is given with its conserved first and last residue. A D gene is named only where the DNA matches it firmly. For some rows the clone size is stated as once, few or many, or as a class when expanded; others skip it.

>TRBD2|TRBJ2-1|TRBV3-1/TRBV3-2|NA
TGTGCCAGCAGCCAGCTGATAAGGACTAGCGGGGAGAAGGCCAACAATGAGCAGTTCTTC
CASSQLIRTSGEKANNEQFF
>NA|TRBJ1-5|TRBV27|NA
TGTGCCAGCAGTGGGGACGACAGGACCTATCAGCCCCAGCATTTT
CASSGDDRTYQPQHF
>NA|TRBJ2-2|TRBV5-4|NA
TGTGCCAGCAGCCTCAACACCGGGGAGCTGTTTTTT
CASSLNTGELFF
>NA|TRBJ2-1|TRBV27|once
TGTGCCAGCAGTTTGGTACAGGGTCCTTTCCAGTTCTTC
CASSLVQGPFQFF
>NA|TRBJ1-6|TRBV6-5|NA
TGTGCCAGCAGGTTCCGACAGGTTTCACCCCTCCACTTT
CASRFRQVSPLHF
>TRBD2|TRBJ2-1|TRBV2|NA
TGTGCCAGCAGTGTGTTTAGCGGGAGCCCCAATGAGCAGTTCTTC
CASSVFSGSPNEQFF
>TRBD1|TRBJ1-4|TRBV18|NA
TGTGCCAGCTCACCCCAGGGGGCTAATGAAAAACTGTTTTTT
CASSPQGANEKLFF
>TRBD1|TRBJ1-1|TRBV5-6|NA
TGTGCCAGCAGCGTAGTGGGACAGGGCGTTGAAGCTTTCTTT
CASSVVGQGVEAFF
>TRBD1|TRBJ1-4|TRBV11-2|NA
TGTGCCAGCAGCCTCGCCGGAGGGGGCAGGAGTGAAAAACTGTTTTTT
CASSLAGGGRSEKLFF
>TRBD2|TRBJ2-1|TRBV4-1|NA
TGCGCCAGCAGCCTCCTGCTAGCGGGAGGGCCGGTTGATGAGCAGTTCTTC
CASSLLLAGGPVDEQFF
>TRBD1|TRBJ1-4|TRBV19|NA
TGTGCCACCAAGGGGGGCGGGACAGCTAATGAAAAACTGTTTTTT
CATKGGGTANEKLFF
>NA|TRBJ1-2|TRBV7-8|NA
TGTGCCAGCAGCCGGGGAGGAATTGGTGGCTACACCTTC
CASSRGGIGGYTF
>NA|TRBJ2-2|TRBV27|NA
NA
CASSSSRGTGELFF
>NA|TRBJ1-2|TRBV7-3|NA
TGTGCCAGCAGCCCCGGACCAGGAGGAGGCTACACCTTC
CASSPGPGGGYTF
>NA|TRBJ1-6|TRBV19|NA
TGTGCCAGTAGTATAGACAGCTATAATTCACCCCTCCACTTT
CASSIDSYNSPLHF
>NA|TRBJ1-1|TRBV4-2|NA
TGTGCCAGCAGCCAAGATCTGTTATCAGGGGCACGTAGAGCTTTCTTT
CASSQDLLSGARRAFF
>TRBD1|TRBJ1-5|TRBV24-1|NA
TGTGCCACCAGTGATCCGGGACAGTTATTCCATTTT
CATSDPGQLFHF
>TRBD1|TRBJ2-3|TRBV7-8|few
TGTGCCAGCAGCCCCGACAGGGGAGATACGCAGTATTTT
CASSPDRGDTQYF
>NA|TRBJ2-7|TRBV13|NA
TGTGCCAGCAGCTTAGGTGAGGGAGGCCCCCCTTCCTACGAGCAGTACTTC
CASSLGEGGPPSYEQYF
>NA|TRBJ2-5|TRBV3-1/TRBV3-2|NA
TGTGCCAGCAGCCAGCCCGGGTACCAAGAGACCCAGTACTTC
CASSQPGYQETQYF
>NA|TRBJ2-1|TRBV24-1|few
TGTGCCACCAGTGATCCAGTTGTTAGCGGTCAGTTCTTC
CATSDPVVSGQFF
>NA|TRBJ1-2|TRBV19|NA
TGTGCCAGTAGTATAGAGGCAGGCTATGGCTACACCTTC
CASSIEAGYGYTF
>TRBD2|TRBJ2-1|TRBV7-7|NA
TGTGCCAGCAGCTCCGGACTAGCGTCCTACAATGAGCAGTTCTTC
CASSSGLASYNEQFF
>TRBD2|TRBJ2-7|TRBV5-1|NA
TGCGCCAGCAGCTTGGGTCAGCGAGGACTAGCGGACGGGAGAGGCGAGCAGTACTTC
CASSLGQRGLADGRGEQYF
>NA|TRBJ2-7|TRBV5-1|once
TGCGCCAGCAGCTTGGCAGGCCATTCGGGGGAGCAGTACTTC
CASSLAGHSGEQYF
>TRBD2|TRBJ2-5|TRBV5-4|NA
TGTGCCAGCGGGACTAGCGGGGGGCACGGAGAGACCCAGTACTTC
CASGTSGGHGETQYF
>NA|TRBJ2-1|TRBV12-3/TRBV12-4|NA
TGTGCCAGCAGCCCCGTCGTCGATGAGCAGTTCTTC
CASSPVVDEQFF
>NA|TRBJ2-1|TRBV30|NA
TGTGCCTGGAGTACGGGACTCAACAATGAGCAGTTCTTC
CAWSTGLNNEQFF
>TRBD2|TRBJ2-1|TRBV7-3|NA
TGTGCCAGCAGCTGGACTAGCGGGACGGGCAATGAGCAGTTCTTC
CASSWTSGTGNEQFF